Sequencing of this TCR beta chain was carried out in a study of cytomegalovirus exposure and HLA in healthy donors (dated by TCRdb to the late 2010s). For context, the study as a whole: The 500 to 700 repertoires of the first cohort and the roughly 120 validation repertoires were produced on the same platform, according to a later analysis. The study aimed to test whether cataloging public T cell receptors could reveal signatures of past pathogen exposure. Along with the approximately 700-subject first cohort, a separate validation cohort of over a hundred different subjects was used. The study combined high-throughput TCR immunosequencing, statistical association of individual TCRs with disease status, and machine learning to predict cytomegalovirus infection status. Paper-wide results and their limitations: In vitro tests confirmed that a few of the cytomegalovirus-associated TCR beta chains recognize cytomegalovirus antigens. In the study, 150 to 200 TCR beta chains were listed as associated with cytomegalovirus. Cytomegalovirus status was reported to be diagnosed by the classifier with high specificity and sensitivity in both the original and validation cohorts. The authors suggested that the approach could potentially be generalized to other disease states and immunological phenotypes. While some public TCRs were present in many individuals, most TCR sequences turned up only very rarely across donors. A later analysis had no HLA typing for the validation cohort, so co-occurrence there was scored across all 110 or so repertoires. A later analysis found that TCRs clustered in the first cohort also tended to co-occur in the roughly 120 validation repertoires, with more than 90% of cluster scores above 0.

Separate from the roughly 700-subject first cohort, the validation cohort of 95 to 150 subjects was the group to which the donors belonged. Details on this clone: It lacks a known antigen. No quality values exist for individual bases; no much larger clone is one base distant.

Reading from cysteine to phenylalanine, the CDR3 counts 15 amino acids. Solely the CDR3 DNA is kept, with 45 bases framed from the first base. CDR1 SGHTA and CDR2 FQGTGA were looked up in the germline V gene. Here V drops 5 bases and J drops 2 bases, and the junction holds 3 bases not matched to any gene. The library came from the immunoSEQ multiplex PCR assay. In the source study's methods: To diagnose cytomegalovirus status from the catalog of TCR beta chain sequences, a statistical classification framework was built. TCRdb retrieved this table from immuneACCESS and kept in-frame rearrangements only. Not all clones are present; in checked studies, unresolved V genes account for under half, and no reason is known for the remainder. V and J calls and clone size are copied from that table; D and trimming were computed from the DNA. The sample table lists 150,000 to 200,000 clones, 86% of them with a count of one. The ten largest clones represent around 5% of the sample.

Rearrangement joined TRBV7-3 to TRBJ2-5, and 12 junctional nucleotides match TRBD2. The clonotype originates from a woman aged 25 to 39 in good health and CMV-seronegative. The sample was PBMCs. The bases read TGTGCCAGCAGCCGACTAGCGGGGGCTCAAGAGACCCAGTACTTC. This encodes CASSRLAGAQETQYF.